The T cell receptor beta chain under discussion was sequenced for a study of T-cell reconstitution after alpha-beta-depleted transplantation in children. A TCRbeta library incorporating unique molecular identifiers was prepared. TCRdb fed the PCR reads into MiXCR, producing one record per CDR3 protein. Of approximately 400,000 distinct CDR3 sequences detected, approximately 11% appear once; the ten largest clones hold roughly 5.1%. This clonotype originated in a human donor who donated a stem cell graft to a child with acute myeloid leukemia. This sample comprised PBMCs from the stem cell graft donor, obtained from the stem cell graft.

CDR3 protein: CASSLEAGTPNEQFF. The CDR3 nucleotides are TGCGCCAGCAGCCTTGAGGCGGGGACCCCCAATGAGCAGTTCTTC. The gene calls are TRBV4-1 and TRBJ2-1, with D perhaps TRBD2 (6 bases). The CDR3 runs to 15 residues. V gave up 4 bases and J gave up 6 bases, with 16 bases separating them. CDR1 MGHRA and CDR2 YSYEKL come from the germline V gene.